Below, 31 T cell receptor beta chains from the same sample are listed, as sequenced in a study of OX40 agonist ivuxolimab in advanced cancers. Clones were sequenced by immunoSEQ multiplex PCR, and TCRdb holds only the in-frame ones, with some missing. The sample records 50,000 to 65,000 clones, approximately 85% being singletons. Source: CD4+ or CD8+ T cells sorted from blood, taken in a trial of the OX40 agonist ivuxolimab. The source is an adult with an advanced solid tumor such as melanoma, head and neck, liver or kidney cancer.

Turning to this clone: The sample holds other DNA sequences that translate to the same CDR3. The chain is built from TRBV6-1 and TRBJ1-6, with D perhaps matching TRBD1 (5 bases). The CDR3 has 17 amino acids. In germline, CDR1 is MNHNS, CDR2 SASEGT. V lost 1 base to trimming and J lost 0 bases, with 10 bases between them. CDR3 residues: CASSEVGGSSYNSPLHF. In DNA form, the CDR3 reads TGTGCCAGCAGTGAAGTCGGGGGAAGCTCCTATAATTCACCCCTCCACTTT.

CDR3 sequence reads: CASKRQEGSYEQYF. CDR3 bases: TGCGCCAGCAAACGACAGGAGGGCTCCTACGAGCAGTACTTC. This sequence joins TRBV4-1 and TRBJ2-7, with D perhaps given as TRBD1 or TRBD2 (6 bases each). V dropped 7 bases and J dropped 0 bases, with 13 bases sitting between them. CDR3 size: 14 residues. Germline V CDR1 and CDR2: MGHRA, YSYEKL.

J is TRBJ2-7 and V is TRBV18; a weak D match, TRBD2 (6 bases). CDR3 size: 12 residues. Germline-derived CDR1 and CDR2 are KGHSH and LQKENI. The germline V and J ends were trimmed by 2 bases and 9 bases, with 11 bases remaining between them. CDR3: CASSPTDGRQYF. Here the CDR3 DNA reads TGTGCCAGCTCACCAACAGACGGGAGGCAGTACTTC.

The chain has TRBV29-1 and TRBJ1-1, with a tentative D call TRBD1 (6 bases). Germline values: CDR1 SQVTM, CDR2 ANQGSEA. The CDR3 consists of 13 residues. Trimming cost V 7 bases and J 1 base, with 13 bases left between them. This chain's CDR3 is CSDHPGQNTEAFF. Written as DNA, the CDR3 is TGCAGCGACCATCCGGGACAGAACACTGAAGCTTTCTTT. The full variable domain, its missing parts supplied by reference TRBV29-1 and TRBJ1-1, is SAVISQKPSRDICQRGTSLTIQCQVDSQVTMMFWYRQQPGQSLTLIATANQGSEATYESGFVIDKFPISRPNLTFSTLTVSNMSPEDSSIYLCSDHPGQNTEAFFGQGTRLTVV.

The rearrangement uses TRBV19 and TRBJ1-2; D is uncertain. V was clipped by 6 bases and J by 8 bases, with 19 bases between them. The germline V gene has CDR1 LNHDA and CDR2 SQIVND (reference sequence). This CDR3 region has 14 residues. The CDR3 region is CASSLGSNSGGYTF. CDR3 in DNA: TGTGCCAGTAGCCTTGGGAGTAACAGTGGGGGCTACACCTTC.

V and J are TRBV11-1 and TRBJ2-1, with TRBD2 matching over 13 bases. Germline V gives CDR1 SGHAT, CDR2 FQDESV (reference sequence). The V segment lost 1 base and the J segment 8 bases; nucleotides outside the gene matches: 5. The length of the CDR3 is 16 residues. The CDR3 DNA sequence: TGTGCCAGCAGCTTAGGACTAGCGGGGGGCTCGGATGAGCAGTTCTTC. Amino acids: CASSLGLAGGSDEQFF.

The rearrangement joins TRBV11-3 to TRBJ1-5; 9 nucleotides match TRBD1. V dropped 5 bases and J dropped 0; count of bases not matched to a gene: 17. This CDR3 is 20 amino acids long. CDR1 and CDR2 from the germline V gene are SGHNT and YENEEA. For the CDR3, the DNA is TGTGCCAGCAGCGCCCCCATCGGGGGACAGGGAGACTATAGCAATCAGCCCCAGCATTTT. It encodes CASSAPIGGQGDYSNQPQHF.

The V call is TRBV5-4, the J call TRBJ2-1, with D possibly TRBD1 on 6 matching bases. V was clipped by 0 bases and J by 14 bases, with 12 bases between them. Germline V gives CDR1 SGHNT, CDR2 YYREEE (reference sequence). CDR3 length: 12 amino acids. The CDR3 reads CASSLDRVGEFF. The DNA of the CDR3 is TGTGCCAGCAGCTTGGACAGGGTGGGGGAGTTCTTC. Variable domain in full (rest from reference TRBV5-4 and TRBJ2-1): ETGVTQSPTHLIKTRGQQVTLRCSSQSGHNTVSWYQQALGQGPQFIFQYYREEENGRGNFPPRFSGLQFPNYSSELNVNALELDDSALYLCASSLDRVGEFFGPGTRLTVL.

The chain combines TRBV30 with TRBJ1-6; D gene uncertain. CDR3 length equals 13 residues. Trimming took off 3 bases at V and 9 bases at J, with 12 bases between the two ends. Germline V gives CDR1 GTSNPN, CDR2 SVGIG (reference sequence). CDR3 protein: CAWRPNNGSPLHF. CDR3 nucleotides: TGTGCCTGGAGACCAAACAACGGTTCACCCCTCCACTTT.

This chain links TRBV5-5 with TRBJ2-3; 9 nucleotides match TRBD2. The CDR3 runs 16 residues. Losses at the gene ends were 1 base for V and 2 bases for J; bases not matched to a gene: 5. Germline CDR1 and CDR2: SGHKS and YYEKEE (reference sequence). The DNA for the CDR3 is TGTGCCAGCAGCTTGAATCTAGCGGGGAACACAGATACGCAGTATTTT. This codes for CASSLNLAGNTDTQYF.

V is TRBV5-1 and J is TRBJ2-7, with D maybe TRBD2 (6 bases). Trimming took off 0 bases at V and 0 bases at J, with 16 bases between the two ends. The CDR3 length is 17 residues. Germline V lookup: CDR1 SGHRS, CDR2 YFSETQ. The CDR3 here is CASSLGPPGLGSYEQYF. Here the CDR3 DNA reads TGCGCCAGCAGCTTGGGCCCACCGGGACTGGGCTCCTACGAGCAGTACTTC.

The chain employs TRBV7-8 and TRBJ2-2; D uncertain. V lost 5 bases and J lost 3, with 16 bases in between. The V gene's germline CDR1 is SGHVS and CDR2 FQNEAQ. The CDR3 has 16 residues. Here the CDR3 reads CASSLTPKRDTGELFF. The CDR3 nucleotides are TGTGCCAGCAGCCTTACCCCCAAAAGGGACACCGGGGAGCTGTTTTTT.

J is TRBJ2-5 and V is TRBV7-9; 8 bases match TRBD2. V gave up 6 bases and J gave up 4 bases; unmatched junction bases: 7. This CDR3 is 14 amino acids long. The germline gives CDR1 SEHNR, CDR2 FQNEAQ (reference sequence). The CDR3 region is CASSSGLVTETQYF. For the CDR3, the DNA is TGTGCCAGCAGTTCGGGACTAGTTACAGAGACCCAGTACTTC.

The CDR3 protein is CASSPTGRDTQYF. The CDR3 DNA is TGTGCCAGCTCACCTACAGGGAGAGATACGCAGTATTTT. V and J are TRBV18 and TRBJ2-3; a weak D match, TRBD1 (6 bases). Germline V CDR1 and CDR2: KGHSH, LQKENI. The CDR3 spans 13 residues. V dropped 3 bases and J dropped 5 bases, with 9 bases sitting between them.

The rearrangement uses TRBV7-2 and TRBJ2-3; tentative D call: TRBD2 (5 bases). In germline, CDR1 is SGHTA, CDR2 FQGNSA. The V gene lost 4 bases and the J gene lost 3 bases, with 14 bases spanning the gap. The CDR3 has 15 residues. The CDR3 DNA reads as TGTGCCAGCAGCTCCATGGGTAGCGCTACAGATACGCAGTATTTT. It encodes CASSSMGSATDTQYF.

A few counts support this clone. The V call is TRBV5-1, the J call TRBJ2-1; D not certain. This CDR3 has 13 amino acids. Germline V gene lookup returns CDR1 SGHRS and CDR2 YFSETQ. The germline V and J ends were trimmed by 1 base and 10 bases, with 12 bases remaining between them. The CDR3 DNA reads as TGCGCCAGCAGCTTGACTCCGGGCTGGGAGCAGTTCTTC. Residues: CASSLTPGWEQFF.

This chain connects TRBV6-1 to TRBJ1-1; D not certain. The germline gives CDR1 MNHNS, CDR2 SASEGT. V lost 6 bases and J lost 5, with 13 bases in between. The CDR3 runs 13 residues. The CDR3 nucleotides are TGTGCCAGCAGCTCCCCATCCTGGACTGAAGCTTTCTTT. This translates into CASSSPSWTEAFF.

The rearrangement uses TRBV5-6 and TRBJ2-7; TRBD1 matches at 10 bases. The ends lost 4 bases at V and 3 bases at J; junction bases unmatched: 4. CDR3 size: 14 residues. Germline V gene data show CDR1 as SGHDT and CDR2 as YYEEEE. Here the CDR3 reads CASSPDRGYYEQYF. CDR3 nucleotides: TGTGCCAGCAGCCCGGACAGGGGGTACTACGAGCAGTACTTC.

The CDR3 DNA reads TGTGCCAGAAGCTTGGCCCAGGCCCTGAACACTGAAGCTTTCTTT. The encoded protein is CARSLAQALNTEAFF. V and J are TRBV5-3 and TRBJ1-1; unclear D gene. TRBV5-3 is an ORF; its function is uncertain. The V end was cut by 0 bases, the J end by 0 bases, with 9 bases between. This CDR3 comprises 15 residues.

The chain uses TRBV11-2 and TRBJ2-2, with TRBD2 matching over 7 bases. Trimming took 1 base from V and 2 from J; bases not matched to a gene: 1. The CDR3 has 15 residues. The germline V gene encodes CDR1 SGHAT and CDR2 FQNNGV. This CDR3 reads CASSLAGGNTGELFF. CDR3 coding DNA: TGTGCCAGCAGCTTAGCGGGGGGAAACACCGGGGAGCTGTTTTTT.

The CDR3 bases are TGTGCCAGCAGAAATGAAAAACTGTTTTTT. It codes for CASRNEKLFF. The chain combines TRBV2 with TRBJ1-4, with D hard to call. Germline loops: CDR1 SNHLY, CDR2 FYNNEI. Trimming took 6 bases from V and 5 from J, leaving 1 base between them. This CDR3 is built from 10 residues.

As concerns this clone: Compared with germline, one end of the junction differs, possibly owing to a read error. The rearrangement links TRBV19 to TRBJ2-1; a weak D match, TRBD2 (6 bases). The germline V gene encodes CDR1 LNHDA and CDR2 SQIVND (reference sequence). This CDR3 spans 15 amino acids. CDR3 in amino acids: CASSPMAGSFNEQFF. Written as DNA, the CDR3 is TGTGCCAGTAGTCCAATGGCGGGGTCCTTCAATGAGCAGTTCTTC.

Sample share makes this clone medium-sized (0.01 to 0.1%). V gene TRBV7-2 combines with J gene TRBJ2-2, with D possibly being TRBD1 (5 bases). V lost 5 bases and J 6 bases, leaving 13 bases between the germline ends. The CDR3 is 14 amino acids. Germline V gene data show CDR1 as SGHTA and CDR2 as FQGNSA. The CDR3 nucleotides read TGTGCCAGCAGCCCTCCCGGCAGGGCCGGGGAGCTGTTTTTT. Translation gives CASSPPGRAGELFF. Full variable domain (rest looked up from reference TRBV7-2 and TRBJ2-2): GAGVSQSPSNKVTEKGKDVELRCDPISGHTALYWYRQSLGQGLEFLIYFQGNSAPDKSGLPSDRFSAERTGGSVSTLTIQRTQQEDSAVYLCASSPPGRAGELFFGEGSRLTVL.

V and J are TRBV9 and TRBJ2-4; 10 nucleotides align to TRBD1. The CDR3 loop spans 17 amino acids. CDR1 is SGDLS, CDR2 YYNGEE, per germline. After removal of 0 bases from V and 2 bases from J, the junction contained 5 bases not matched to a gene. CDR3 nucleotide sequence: TGTGCCAGCAGCGTAGACCCGGGACAGGGGACCAAAAACATTCAGTACTTC. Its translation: CASSVDPGQGTKNIQYF.

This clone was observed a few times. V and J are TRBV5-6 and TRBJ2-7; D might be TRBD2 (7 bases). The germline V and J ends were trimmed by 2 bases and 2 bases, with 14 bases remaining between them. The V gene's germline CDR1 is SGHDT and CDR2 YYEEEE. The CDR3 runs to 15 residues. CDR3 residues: CASSLVRGAPYEQYF. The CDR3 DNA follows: TGTGCCAGCAGCTTAGTCCGGGGGGCCCCCTACGAGCAGTACTTC.

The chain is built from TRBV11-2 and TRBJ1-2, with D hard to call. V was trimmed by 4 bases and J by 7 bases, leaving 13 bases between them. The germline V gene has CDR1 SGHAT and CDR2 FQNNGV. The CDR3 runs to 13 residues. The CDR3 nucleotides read TGTGCCAGCAGCTCAGAAGGATCGGGTGGCTACACCTTC. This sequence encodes CASSSEGSGGYTF.

Written as DNA, the CDR3 is TGTGCCAGCAGTTTATCTTCCACAGATACGCAGTATTTT. Encoded protein: CASSLSSTDTQYF. The genes are TRBV27 and TRBJ2-3; D call uncertain. The length of the CDR3 is 13 residues. Looked up from germline, CDR1 is MNHEY and CDR2 is SMNVEV (reference sequence). Trimming stripped 0 bases from V and 2 bases from J, with 3 bases between.

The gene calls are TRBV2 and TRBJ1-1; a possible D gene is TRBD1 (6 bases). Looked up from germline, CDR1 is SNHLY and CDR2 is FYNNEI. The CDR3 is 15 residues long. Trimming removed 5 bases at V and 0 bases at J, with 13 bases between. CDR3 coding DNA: TGTGCCAGCAGTCGAAGGGGGGCCTTGAACACTGAAGCTTTCTTT. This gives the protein CASSRRGALNTEAFF.

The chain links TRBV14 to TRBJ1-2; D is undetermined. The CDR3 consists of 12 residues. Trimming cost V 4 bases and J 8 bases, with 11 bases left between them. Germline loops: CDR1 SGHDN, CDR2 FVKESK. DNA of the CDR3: TGTGCCAGCAGCCGGACCTTTGAGGGCTACACCTTC. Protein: CASSRTFEGYTF. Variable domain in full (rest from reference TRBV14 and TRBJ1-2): EAGVTQFPSHSVIEKGQTVTLRCDPISGHDNLYWYRRVMGKEIKFLLHFVKESKQDESGMPNNRFLAERTGGTYSTLKVQPAELEDSGVYFCASSRTFEGYTFGSGTRLTVV.

CDR3 in amino acids: CASSYMADTEAFF. The CDR3 DNA is TGTGCCAGCAGTTACATGGCCGACACTGAAGCTTTCTTT. The chain couples TRBV6-5 to TRBJ1-1; D unclear. Germline loops: CDR1 MNHEY, CDR2 SVGAGI. Trimming pared 2 bases from V and 3 bases from J, leaving 7 bases between. This CDR3 is 13 amino acids long.

The CDR3: CASSRTGQSSPLHF. The CDR3 DNA follows: TGTGCCAGCAGCCGGACAGGGCAATCTTCACCCCTCCACTTT. This chain links TRBV5-8 with TRBJ1-6; 8 bases match TRBD1. CDR3 length equals 14 residues. Germline CDR1 and CDR2: SGHTS and YDEGEE. Trimming cost V 4 bases and J 9 bases; bases outside gene matches: 6.